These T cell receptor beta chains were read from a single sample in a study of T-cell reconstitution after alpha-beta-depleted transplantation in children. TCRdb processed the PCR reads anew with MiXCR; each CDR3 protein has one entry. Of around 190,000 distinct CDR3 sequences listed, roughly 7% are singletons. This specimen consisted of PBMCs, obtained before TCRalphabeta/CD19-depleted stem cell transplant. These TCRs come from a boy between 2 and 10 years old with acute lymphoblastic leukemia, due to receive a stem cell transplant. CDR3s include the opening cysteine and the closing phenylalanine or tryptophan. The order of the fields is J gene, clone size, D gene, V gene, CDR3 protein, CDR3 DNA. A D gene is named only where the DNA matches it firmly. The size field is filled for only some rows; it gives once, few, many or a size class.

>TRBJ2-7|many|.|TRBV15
CATSRDRYEQYF
TGTGCCACCAGCAGAGATCGGTACGAGCAGTACTTC
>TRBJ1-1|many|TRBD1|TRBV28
CASSPSGQGGTEAFF
TGTGCCAGCAGTCCCTCCGGACAGGGGGGAACTGAAGCTTTCTTT
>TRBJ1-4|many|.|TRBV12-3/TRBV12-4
CASSLTLTGTNEKLFF
TGTGCCAGCAGTCTAACCTTAACAGGCACAAATGAAAAACTGTTTTTT
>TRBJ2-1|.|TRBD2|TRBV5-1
CASKRDPSSYNEQFF
TGCGCCAGTAAGCGGGACCCGAGCTCCTACAATGAGCAGTTCTTC
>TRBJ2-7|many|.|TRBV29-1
CSVGEGGDEQYF
TGCAGCGTTGGCGAGGGGGGAGACGAGCAGTACTTC
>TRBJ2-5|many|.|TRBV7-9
CASSRTGGLETQYF
TGTGCCAGCAGCAGGACCGGGGGGCTTGAGACCCAGTACTTC
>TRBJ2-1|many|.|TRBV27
CASRLARSGEQFF
TGTGCCAGCAGACTTGCAAGGTCTGGTGAGCAGTTCTTC
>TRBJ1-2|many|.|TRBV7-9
CASSLWVNGYTF
TGTGCCAGCAGCCTATGGGTGAATGGCTACACCTTC
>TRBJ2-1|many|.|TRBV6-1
CASSESIMGTEQFF
TGTGCCAGCAGTGAGAGTATTATGGGAACTGAGCAGTTCTTC
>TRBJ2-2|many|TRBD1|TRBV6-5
CASSTIRDRGSSTGELFF
TGTGCCAGCAGTACGATCCGGGACAGGGGTTCTTCCACCGGGGAGCTGTTTTTT
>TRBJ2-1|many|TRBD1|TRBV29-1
CSVEDLGTGLDEQFF
TGCAGCGTTGAAGATCTAGGGACAGGGCTGGATGAGCAGTTCTTC
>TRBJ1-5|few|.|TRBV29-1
CSVEQGPNQPQHF
TGCAGCGTCGAACAGGGTCCCAATCAGCCCCAGCATTTT